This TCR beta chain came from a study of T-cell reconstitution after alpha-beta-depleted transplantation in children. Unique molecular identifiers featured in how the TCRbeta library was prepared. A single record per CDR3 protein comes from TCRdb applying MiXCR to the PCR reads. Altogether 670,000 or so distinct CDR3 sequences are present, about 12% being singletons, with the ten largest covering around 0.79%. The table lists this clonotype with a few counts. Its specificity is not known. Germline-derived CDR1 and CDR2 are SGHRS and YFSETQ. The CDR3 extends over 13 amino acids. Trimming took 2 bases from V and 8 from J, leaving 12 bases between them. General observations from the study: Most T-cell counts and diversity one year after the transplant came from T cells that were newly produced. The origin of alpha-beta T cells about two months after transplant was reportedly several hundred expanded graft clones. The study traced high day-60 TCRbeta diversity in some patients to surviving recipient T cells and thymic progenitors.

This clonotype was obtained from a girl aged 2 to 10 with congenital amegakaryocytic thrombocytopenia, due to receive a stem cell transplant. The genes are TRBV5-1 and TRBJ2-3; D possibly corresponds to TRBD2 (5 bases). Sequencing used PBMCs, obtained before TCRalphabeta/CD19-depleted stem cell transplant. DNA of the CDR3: TGCGCCAGCAGCTTCGGAGATCGGGGTACGCAGTATTTT. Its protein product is CASSFGDRGTQYF.